The 21 T cell receptor beta chains given below trace back to one sample, sequenced in a study of OX40 agonist ivuxolimab in advanced cancers. Only in-frame clones appear in the TCRdb table, and some are missing; sequencing was by immunoSEQ multiplex PCR. Of tens of thousands of clones listed, around nine tenths are singletons. Sequenced material: CD4+ or CD8+ T cells sorted from blood, taken in a trial of the OX40 agonist ivuxolimab. The receptor source for this set is an adult with an advanced solid tumor such as melanoma, head and neck, liver or kidney cancer.

The chain joins TRBV5-1 to TRBJ2-5; 12 positions agree with TRBD1. V lost 5 bases and J lost 5; bases outside the gene matches: 4. Germline CDR1 is SGHRS and CDR2 is YFSETQ. The CDR3 contains 14 residues. The CDR3 protein is CASRGTGGAETQYF. The CDR3 DNA reads TGCGCCAGCAGGGGGACAGGGGGCGCGGAGACCCAGTACTTC.

The V gene is TRBV5-4, the J gene TRBJ1-6; D is perhaps TRBD1 (6 bases). The CDR3 has 15 residues. Germline-derived CDR1 and CDR2 are SGHNT and YYREEE (reference sequence). The V gene lost 2 bases and the J gene lost 9 bases, with 15 bases spanning the gap. The CDR3 nucleotides are TGTGCCAGCAGCTTTTCGGGGGCTAGGGGTTCACCCCTCCACTTT. It translates to CASSFSGARGSPLHF. Based on the CDR3 plus reference TRBV5-4 and TRBJ1-6, the full variable domain is ETGVTQSPTHLIKTRGQQVTLRCSSQSGHNTVSWYQQALGQGPQFIFQYYREEENGRGNFPPRFSGLQFPNYSSELNVNALELDDSALYLCASSFSGARGSPLHFGNGTRLTVT.

The rearrangement joins TRBV5-1 to TRBJ1-3; D is unresolved. Germline V CDR1 and CDR2: SGHRS, YFSETQ. Trimming shortened V by 0 bases and J by 7 bases, and 11 bases separated the two germline ends. The CDR3 has 14 amino acids. CDR3 in amino acids: CASSLGPEGNTIYF. DNA for the CDR3: TGCGCCAGCAGCTTGGGGCCGGAGGGTAACACCATATATTTT.

This chain links TRBV6-1 with TRBJ2-3; D is unresolved. The length of the CDR3 is 13 residues. The V end lost 6 bases, the J end lost 4 bases, and 11 bases lay between the germline ends. Germline V gene data show CDR1 as MNHNS and CDR2 as SASEGT. CDR3 sequence (DNA): TGTGCCAGCAGCCCCGGCTTGGCAGATACGCAGTATTTT. Its protein product is CASSPGLADTQYF.

The chain joins TRBV18 to TRBJ1-2; 10 bases are a match to TRBD1. Trimming cost V 3 bases and J 8 bases; bases outside gene matches: 9. Germline loops: CDR1 KGHSH, CDR2 LQKENI. The CDR3 runs to 15 residues. CDR3 DNA: TGTGCCAGCTCACCCGATTTCGGACAGGGGGGCGGCTACACCTTC. Protein product: CASSPDFGQGGGYTF.

This clone turned up a few times. This rearrangement joins TRBV7-9 to TRBJ1-4; D gene unclear. With 3 bases removed from V and 4 bases from J, the gap between germline ends came to 12 bases. The CDR3 is 15 amino acids. Germline-derived CDR1 and CDR2 are SEHNR and FQNEAQ (reference sequence). The DNA of the CDR3 is TGTGCCAGCAGCTTTCTCGGACGGAGTAATGAAAAACTGTTTTTT. Its protein product is CASSFLGRSNEKLFF.

The V call is TRBV6-5, the J call TRBJ2-7; weak D call: TRBD2 (5 bases). V was trimmed by 6 bases and J by 3 bases, leaving 15 bases between them. Germline loops: CDR1 MNHEY, CDR2 SVGAGI. The CDR3 spans 14 residues. The CDR3 sequence: CASRNTGSRYEQYF. DNA of the CDR3: TGTGCCAGCAGAAACACGGGGTCCCGCTACGAGCAGTACTTC.

This sequence joins TRBV13 and TRBJ2-1; 8 nucleotides line up with TRBD2. The CDR3 contains 16 residues. The germline V gene has CDR1 PRHDT and CDR2 FYEKMQ (reference sequence). V was pared by 2 bases and J by 10 bases, with 13 bases of the junction left unmatched. CDR3 amino acids: CASSLQTGGPLREQFF. The CDR3 bases are TGTGCCAGCAGCTTACAAACGGGAGGGCCCCTAAGGGAGCAGTTCTTC.

The chain combines TRBV9 with TRBJ1-3; D remains ambiguous. The CDR3 is 14 residues long. V was shortened by 3 bases and J by 0 bases, with 7 bases between the two germline ends. Germline V lookup: CDR1 SGDLS, CDR2 YYNGEE. CDR3 region: CASSDQVSGNTIYF. DNA of the CDR3: TGTGCCAGCAGCGATCAGGTCTCTGGAAACACCATATATTTT.

The chain couples TRBV28 to TRBJ1-6; D not resolved. Germline loops: CDR1 MDHEN, CDR2 SYDVKM. The length of the CDR3 is 11 residues. CDR3 DNA sequence: TGTGCTACGAGGTCTAATTCACCCCTCCACTTT. Its translation is CATRSNSPLHF.

J is TRBJ1-6 and V is TRBV7-9, with 9 bases that match TRBD1. The CDR3 consists of 15 residues. The V segment lost 1 base and the J segment 10 bases; nucleotides outside the gene matches: 5. CDR1 and CDR2 from the germline V gene are SEHNR and FQNEAQ (reference sequence). The CDR3 is CASSLVRDRASPLHF. The CDR3 nucleotides are TGTGCCAGCAGCTTAGTCCGGGACAGGGCCTCACCCCTCCACTTT.

The chain recombines TRBV4-3 with TRBJ1-6, with TRBD1 matching over 8 bases. The CDR3 is 14 amino acids. J was trimmed by 14 bases and V by 5 bases; bases with no gene match: 11. Germline-derived CDR1 and CDR2 are LGHNA and YSLEER. The CDR3 DNA reads TGCGCCAGCAGCTCCGGGACAGGTCTAGATGCCCTCCACTTT. Translating it yields CASSSGTGLDALHF.

In the case of this clone: One junction end does not reproduce the germline sequence, and a read error may be involved. The chain is built from TRBV6-5 and TRBJ2-1, with 9 bases matching TRBD1. This CDR3 comprises 13 residues. In germline, CDR1 is MNHEY, CDR2 SVGAGI. CDR3 sequence reads: CASSYLGTGNKIF. CDR3 in DNA: TGTGCCAGCAGTTACTTGGGGACAGGGAACAAGATCTTC.

The rearrangement links TRBV4-3 to TRBJ1-6; 8 bases map to TRBD1. Germline V CDR1 and CDR2: LGHNA, YSLEER. J gave up 4 bases and V 2 bases, and 4 bases lay outside the gene matches. The CDR3 consists of 16 residues. The CDR3 here is CASSQLTGGYNSPLHF. In nucleotides, the CDR3 is TGCGCCAGCAGCCAACTCACAGGGGGTTATAATTCACCCCTCCACTTT.

This chain links TRBV14 with TRBJ2-2; the D is unclear. The CDR3 runs to 13 residues. The V end was cut by 4 bases, the J end by 5 bases, with 8 bases between. From germline, CDR1 is SGHDN and CDR2 FVKESK. The CDR3 here is CASSPSRTGELFF. The CDR3 DNA reads TGTGCCAGCAGCCCTAGTCGGACCGGGGAGCTGTTTTTT.

Only a few counts were recorded for this clone. The chain links TRBV5-1 to TRBJ2-1, with 11 bases matching TRBD2. The V gene's germline CDR1 is SGHRS and CDR2 YFSETQ. The trim removed 4 bases at V and 5 bases at J, leaving 5 bases unmatched. The CDR3 contains 15 residues. CDR3 loop: CASSGLAGVNNEQFF. For the CDR3, the DNA is TGCGCCAGCAGCGGACTAGCGGGTGTAAACAATGAGCAGTTCTTC.

CDR3 region: CASSSTTSSPLHF. Here the CDR3 DNA reads TGTGCCAGCAGCTCGACCACCAGTTCACCCCTCCACTTT. This rearrangement joins TRBV11-2 to TRBJ1-6; D not resolved. Germline assignment: CDR1 SGHAT and CDR2 FQNNGV. V was cut by 4 bases and J by 9 bases, with 10 bases left in between. CDR3 length equals 13 residues.

The chain combines TRBV10-3 with TRBJ1-5; D is perhaps TRBD1 (6 bases). The V end lost 6 bases, the J end lost 6 bases, and 15 bases lay between the germline ends. Germline CDR1 and CDR2: ENHRY and SYGVKD. The CDR3 length is 14 residues. CDR3: CAISPGLQGQPQHF. CDR3 DNA sequence: TGTGCCATCAGCCCAGGGTTACAGGGTCAGCCCCAGCATTTT.

Worth noting for this clone: Germline and junction disagree at one end, which may indicate a read error. The same CDR3 also results from other DNA sequences found in this sample. The genes are TRBV10-1 and TRBJ1-5; no clear D. CDR1 is WNHNN and CDR2 is SYGVQD in the germline V gene (reference sequence). This CDR3 region has 14 residues. The chain's CDR3 is CASSESGRLKPQHF. The CDR3 DNA follows: TGCGCCAGCAGTGAGTCGGGCAGGTTGAAGCCCCAGCACTTT.

The genes are TRBV7-2 and TRBJ2-5, with 8 bases that match TRBD1. This CDR3 is built from 13 residues. Germline CDR1 SGHTA, CDR2 FQGNSA. V shed 5 bases and J 5 bases; nucleotides not matched to a gene: 4. CDR3 region: CASSPDRAETQYF. CDR3 in DNA: TGTGCCAGCAGCCCGGACAGGGCGGAGACCCAGTACTTC. Filled out from reference TRBV7-2 and TRBJ2-5, the complete variable domain reads GAGVSQSPSNKVTEKGKDVELRCDPISGHTALYWYRQSLGQGLEFLIYFQGNSAPDKSGLPSDRFSAERTGGSVSTLTIQRTQQEDSAVYLCASSPDRAETQYFGPGTRLLVL.

The V and J genes are TRBV13 and TRBJ2-7; 7 bases align to TRBD1. Germline-derived CDR1 and CDR2 are PRHDT and FYEKMQ (reference sequence). The CDR3 covers 14 residues. J was trimmed by 3 bases and V by 5 bases; bases with no gene match: 7. The CDR3 sequence is CASSKRQGVYEQYV. DNA of the CDR3: TGTGCCAGCAGCAAACGACAGGGAGTCTACGAGCAGTACGTC.